The entry below gives a single T cell receptor beta chain sequence along with its context. The target antigen is unknown. Unmatched junction bases numbered 8, after V lost 7 bases and J lost 3 bases. Per the germline V gene, CDR1 is LNHDA and CDR2 is SQIVND (reference sequence). The CDR3 totals 15 residues. This entry comes from a study of glioma-infiltrating T cells. The iRepertoire nested amplicon-rescue multiplex PCR amplified TCR alpha and beta CDR3s from RNA. For one-step reverse transcription and amplification, 100-400 ng of tissue mRNA or PBMC total RNA was used. TCRdb independently ran MiXCR on the multiplex PCR reads; one entry per CDR3 protein. The table has about 130,000 distinct CDR3 sequences, under 30% seen once. Overall study results and limits: Non-neoplastic patients had below-expected tissue-blood divergence, while all gliomas exceeded expectation. Very few CDR3 sequences were shared between tissue and blood.

J is TRBJ1-5 and V is TRBV19; the match to TRBD1 covers 8 bases. The source material was glioma tissue, nonneoplastic brain tissue, or PBMCs (not recorded which). This TCR came from a human donor with low-grade glioma or glioblastoma, undergoing nonglioma brain surgery, or in good health (not recorded which). CDR3 nucleotide sequence: TGTGCCAGTATCTGGACAGGGACTAACAATCAGCCCCAGCATTTT. Translated, it gives CASIWTGTNNQPQHF. Filled out from reference TRBV19 and TRBJ1-5, the complete variable domain reads DGGITQSPKYLFRKEGQNVTLSCEQNLNHDAMYWYRQDPGQGLRLIYYSQIVNDFQKGDIAEGYSVSREKKESFPLTVTSAQKNPTAFYLCASIWTGTNNQPQHFGDGTRLSIL.